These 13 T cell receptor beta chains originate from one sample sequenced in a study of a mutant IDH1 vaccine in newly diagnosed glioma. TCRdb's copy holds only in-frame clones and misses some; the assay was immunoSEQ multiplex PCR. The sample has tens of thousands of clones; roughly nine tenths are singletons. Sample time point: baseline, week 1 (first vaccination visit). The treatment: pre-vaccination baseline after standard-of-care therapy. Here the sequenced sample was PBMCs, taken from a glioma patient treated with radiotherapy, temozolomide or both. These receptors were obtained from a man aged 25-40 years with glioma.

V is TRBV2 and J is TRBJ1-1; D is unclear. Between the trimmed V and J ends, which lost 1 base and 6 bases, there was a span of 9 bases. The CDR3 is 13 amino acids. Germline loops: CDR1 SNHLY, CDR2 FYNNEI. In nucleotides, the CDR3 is TGTGCCAGCAGTGAAGGAGTCCTACCTGAAGCTTTCTTT. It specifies CASSEGVLPEAFF.

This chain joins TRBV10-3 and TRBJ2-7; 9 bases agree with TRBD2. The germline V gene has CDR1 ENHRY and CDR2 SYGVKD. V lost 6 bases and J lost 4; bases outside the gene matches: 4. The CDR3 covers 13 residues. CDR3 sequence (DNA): TGTGCCATCAGAATAGCGGGAGCTTACGAGCAGTACTTC. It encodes CAIRIAGAYEQYF.

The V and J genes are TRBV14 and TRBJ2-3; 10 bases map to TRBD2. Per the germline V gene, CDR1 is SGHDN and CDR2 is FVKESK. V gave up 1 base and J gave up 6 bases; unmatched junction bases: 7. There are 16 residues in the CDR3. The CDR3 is CASSQGLAGAGDTQYF. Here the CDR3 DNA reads TGTGCCAGCAGCCAAGGTCTAGCGGGAGCAGGGGATACGCAGTATTTT.

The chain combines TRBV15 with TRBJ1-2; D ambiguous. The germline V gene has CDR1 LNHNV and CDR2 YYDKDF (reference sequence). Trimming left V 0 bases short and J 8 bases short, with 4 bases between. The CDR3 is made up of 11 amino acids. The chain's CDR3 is CATSREEGYTF. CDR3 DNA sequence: TGTGCCACCAGCAGAGAGGAAGGCTACACCTTC.

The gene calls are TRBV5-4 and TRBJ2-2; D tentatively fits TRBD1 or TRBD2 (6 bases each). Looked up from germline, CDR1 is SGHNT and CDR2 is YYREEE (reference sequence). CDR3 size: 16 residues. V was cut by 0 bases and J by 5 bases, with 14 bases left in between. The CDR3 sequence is CASSLDREVGTGELFF. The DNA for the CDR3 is TGTGCCAGCAGCTTGGACAGGGAGGTTGGTACCGGGGAGCTGTTTTTT.

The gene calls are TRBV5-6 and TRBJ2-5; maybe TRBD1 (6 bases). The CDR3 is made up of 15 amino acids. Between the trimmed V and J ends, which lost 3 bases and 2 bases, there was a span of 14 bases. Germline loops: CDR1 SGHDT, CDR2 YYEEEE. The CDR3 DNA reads TGTGCCAGCAGCTCGGGGAAAAGGGGGCAAGAGACCCAGTACTTC. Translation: CASSSGKRGQETQYF.

The CDR3, as DNA: TGTGCCAGCAGTTTTGTAGCGGGAGTACGAAACACCGGGGAGCTGTTTTTT. It specifies CASSFVAGVRNTGELFF. This rearrangement joins TRBV27 to TRBJ2-2; 9 bases align to TRBD2. This CDR3 comprises 17 residues. V was clipped by 3 bases and J by 2 bases; unmatched bases: 7. Germline CDR1 reads MNHEY; CDR2 reads SMNVEV (reference sequence).

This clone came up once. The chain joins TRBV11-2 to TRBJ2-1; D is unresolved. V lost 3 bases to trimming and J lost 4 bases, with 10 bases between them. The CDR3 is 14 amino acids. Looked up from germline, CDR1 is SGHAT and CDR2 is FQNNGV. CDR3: CASSLDSFYNEQFF. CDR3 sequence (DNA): TGTGCCAGCAGCTTGGATTCTTTTTACAATGAGCAGTTCTTC.

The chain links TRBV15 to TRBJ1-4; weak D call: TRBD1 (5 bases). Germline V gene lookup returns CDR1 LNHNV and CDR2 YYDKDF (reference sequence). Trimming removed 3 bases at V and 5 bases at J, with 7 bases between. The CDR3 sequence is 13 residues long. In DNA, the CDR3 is TGTGCCACCAGCAGGGCAGGGAATGAAAAACTGTTTTTT. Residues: CATSRAGNEKLFF.

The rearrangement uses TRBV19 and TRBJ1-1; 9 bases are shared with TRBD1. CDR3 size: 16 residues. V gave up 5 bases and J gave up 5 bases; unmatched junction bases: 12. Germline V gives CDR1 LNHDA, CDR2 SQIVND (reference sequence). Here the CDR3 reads CASSPLQGAARTEAFF. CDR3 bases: TGTGCCAGTAGTCCCTTACAGGGGGCAGCGAGGACTGAAGCTTTCTTT.

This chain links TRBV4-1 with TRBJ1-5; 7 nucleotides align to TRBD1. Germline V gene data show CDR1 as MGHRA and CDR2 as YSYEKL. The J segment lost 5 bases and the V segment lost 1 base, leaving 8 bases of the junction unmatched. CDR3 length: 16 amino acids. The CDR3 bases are TGCGCCAGCAGCCAAGTAGTGACAGGGCCGTATCAGCCCCAGCATTTT. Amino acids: CASSQVVTGPYQPQHF.

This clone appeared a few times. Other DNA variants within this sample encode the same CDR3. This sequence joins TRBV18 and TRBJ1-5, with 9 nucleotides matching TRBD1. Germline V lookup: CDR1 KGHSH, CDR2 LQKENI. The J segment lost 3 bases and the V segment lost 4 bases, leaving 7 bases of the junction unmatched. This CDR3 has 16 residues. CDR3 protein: CASSLTGGRDNQPQHF. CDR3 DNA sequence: TGTGCCAGCTCACTAACAGGGGGCCGGGACAATCAGCCCCAGCATTTT.

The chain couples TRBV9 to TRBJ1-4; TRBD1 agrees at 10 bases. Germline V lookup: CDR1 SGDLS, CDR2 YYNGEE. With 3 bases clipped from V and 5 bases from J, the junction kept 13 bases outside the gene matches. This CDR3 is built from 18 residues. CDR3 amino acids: CASSASGQGGLRNEKLFF. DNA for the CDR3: TGTGCCAGCAGCGCGTCTGGACAGGGGGGTTTAAGAAATGAAAAACTGTTTTTT.